What follows describes a single TCR beta chain. Seattle's enrolled individuals joined amid active infection and were then monitored longitudinally. CDR3 size: 15 residues. Germline V gene lookup returns CDR1 GTSNPN and CDR2 SVGIG (reference sequence). V shed 3 bases and J 5 bases; nucleotides not matched to a gene: 8. The sample comes from a study of blood T cell repertoires in COVID-19. Study-level information: The analysed material was cDNA or gDNA that came from T cells, B-cell-depleted T cells, or PBMCs.

Original methodology: Reference gene primer amplification in the assay estimated nucleated cell counts. Produced via immunoSEQ multiplex PCR; TCRdb's table is partial and in-frame only. The DNA was the basis for D and trimming; V, J and clone size are from that table. The sample contains about 260,000 clones, 88% of which appear only once. The rearrangement uses TRBV30 and TRBJ2-5, with 11 bases fitting TRBD2. The sequencing sample was made of peripheral blood. This TCR came from a woman aged 65 to 85 with COVID-19, enrolled during active disease. CDR3 sequence reads: CAWRSSGRAGETQYF. The CDR3 bases are TGTGCCTGGAGGAGTAGCGGGAGGGCCGGGGAGACCCAGTACTTC.